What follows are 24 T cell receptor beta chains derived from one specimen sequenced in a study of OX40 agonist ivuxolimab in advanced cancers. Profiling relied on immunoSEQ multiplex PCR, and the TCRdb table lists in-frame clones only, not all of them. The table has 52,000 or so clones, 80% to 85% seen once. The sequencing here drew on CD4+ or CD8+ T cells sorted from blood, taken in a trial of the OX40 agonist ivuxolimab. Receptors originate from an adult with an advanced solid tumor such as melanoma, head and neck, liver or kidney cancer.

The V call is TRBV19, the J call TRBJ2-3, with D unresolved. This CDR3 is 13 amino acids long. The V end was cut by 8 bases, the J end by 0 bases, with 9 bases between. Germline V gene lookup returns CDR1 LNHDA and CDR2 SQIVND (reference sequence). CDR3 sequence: CASAVGSTDTQYF. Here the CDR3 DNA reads TGTGCCAGTGCGGTTGGGAGCACAGATACGCAGTATTTT.

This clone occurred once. The CDR3 DNA is TGTGCCAGCAGCCCTGACAGGGGGAACTATGGCTACACCTTC. Its translation: CASSPDRGNYGYTF. The chain is built from TRBV11-2 and TRBJ1-2; 9 positions match TRBD1. In germline, CDR1 is SGHAT, CDR2 FQNNGV. V shed 5 bases, J shed 2 bases, and the junction held 3 bases outside the gene matches. The CDR3 has 14 amino acids.

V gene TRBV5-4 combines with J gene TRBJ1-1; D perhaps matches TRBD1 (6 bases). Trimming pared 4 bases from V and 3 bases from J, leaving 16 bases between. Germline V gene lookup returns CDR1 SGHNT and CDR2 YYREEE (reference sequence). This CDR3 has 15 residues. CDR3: CASSGGGRGHTEAFF. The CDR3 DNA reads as TGTGCCAGCAGCGGGGGGGGCCGAGGGCACACTGAAGCTTTCTTT.

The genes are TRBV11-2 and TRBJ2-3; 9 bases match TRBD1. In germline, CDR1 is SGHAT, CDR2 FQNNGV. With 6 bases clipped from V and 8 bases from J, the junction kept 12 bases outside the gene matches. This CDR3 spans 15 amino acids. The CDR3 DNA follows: TGTGCCAGCAGGCCCACAGGGGGCGAACATAGTACGCAGTATTTT. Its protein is CASRPTGGEHSTQYF. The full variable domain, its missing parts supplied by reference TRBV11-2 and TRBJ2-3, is EAGVAQSPRYKIIEKRQSVAFWCNPISGHATLYWYQQILGQGPKLLIQFQNNGVVDDSQLPKDRFSAERLKGVDSTLKIQPAKLEDSAVYLCASRPTGGEHSTQYFGPGTRLTVL.

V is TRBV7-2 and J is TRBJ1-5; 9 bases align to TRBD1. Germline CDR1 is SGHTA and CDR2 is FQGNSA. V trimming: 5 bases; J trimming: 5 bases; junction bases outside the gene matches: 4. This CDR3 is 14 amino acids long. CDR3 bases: TGTGCCAGCAGCCCGCGACAGGGGGATCAGCCCCAGCATTTT. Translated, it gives CASSPRQGDQPQHF.

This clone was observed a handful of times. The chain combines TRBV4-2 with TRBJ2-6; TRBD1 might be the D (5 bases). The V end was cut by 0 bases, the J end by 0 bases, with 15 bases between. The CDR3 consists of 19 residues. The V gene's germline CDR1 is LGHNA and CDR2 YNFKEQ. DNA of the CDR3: TGTGCCAGCAGCCAAGAGGTGATGGCAGGGAACTCTGGGGCCAACGTCCTGACTTTC. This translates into CASSQEVMAGNSGANVLTF.

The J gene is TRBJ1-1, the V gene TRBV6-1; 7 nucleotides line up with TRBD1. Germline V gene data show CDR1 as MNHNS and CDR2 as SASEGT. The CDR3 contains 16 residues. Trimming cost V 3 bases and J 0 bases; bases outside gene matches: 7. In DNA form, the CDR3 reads TGTGCCAGCAGTGACGGTAGGGGGCACATGAACACTGAAGCTTTCTTT. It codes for CASSDGRGHMNTEAFF.

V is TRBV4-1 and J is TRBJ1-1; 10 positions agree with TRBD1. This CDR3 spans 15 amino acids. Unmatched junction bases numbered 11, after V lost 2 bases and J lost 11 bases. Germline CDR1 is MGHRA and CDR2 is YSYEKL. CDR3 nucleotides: TGCGCCAGCAGCCAAACCCGGGACAGGGGATCGTCGGCTTTCTTT. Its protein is CASSQTRDRGSSAFF.

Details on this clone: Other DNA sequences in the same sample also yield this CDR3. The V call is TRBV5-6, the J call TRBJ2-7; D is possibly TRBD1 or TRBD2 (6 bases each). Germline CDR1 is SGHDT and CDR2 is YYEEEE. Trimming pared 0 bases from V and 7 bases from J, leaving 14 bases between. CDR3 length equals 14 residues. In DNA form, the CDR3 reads TGTGCCAGCAGCTTGGGTTGGGGGGCGCGTGAGCAGTACTTC. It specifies CASSLGWGAREQYF.

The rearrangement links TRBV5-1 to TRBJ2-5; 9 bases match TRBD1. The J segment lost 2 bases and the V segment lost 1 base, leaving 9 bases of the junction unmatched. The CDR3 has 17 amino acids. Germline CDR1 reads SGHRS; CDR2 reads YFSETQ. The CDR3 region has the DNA TGCGCCAGCAGCTTGTGGCCCCGGGACAGGGAGCAAGAGACCCAGTACTTC. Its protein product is CASSLWPRDREQETQYF.

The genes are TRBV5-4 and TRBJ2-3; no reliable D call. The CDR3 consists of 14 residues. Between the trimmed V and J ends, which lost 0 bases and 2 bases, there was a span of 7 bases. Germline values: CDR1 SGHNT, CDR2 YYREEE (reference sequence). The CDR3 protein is CASSLGGDTDTQYF. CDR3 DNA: TGTGCCAGCAGCTTGGGTGGGGACACAGATACGCAGTATTTT.

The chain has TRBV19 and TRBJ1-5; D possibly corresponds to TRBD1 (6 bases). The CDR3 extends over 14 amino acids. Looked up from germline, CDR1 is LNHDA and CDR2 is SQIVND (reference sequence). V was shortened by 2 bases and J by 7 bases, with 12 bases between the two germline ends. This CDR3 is CASSIQGRGQPQHF. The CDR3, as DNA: TGTGCCAGTAGTATACAGGGAAGGGGGCAGCCCCAGCATTTT.

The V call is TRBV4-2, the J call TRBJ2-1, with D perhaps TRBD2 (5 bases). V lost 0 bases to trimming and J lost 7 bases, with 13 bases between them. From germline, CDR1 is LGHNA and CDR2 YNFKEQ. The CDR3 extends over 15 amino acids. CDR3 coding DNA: TGTGCCAGCAGCCAAGACGAGGGAGAAAGAAATGAGCAGTTCTTC. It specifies CASSQDEGERNEQFF.

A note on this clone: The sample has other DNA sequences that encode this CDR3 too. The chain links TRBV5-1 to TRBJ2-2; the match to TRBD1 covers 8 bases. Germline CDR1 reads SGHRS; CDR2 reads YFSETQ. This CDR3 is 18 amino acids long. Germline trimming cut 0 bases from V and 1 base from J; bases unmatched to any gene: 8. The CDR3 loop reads CASSLVQGARWNTGELFF. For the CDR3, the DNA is TGCGCCAGCAGCTTGGTTCAGGGGGCGAGGTGGAACACCGGGGAGCTGTTTTTT. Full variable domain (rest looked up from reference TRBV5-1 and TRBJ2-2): KAGVTQTPRYLIKTRGQQVTLSCSPISGHRSVSWYQQTPGQGLQFLFEYFSETQRNKGNFPGRFSGRQFSNSRSEMNVSTLELGDSALYLCASSLVQGARWNTGELFFGEGSRLTVL.

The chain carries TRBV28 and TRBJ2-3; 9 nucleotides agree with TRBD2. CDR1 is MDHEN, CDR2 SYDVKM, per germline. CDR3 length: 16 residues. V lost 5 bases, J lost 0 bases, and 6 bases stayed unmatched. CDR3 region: CASSPTSGSSTDTQYF. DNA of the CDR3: TGTGCCAGCAGTCCGACTAGCGGATCTAGCACAGATACGCAGTATTTT.

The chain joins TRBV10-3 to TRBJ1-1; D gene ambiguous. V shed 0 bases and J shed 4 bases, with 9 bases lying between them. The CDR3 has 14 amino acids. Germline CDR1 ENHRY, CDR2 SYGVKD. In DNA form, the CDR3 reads TGTGCCATCAGTGAGTCGACCAGTGGCACTGAAGCTTTCTTT. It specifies CAISESTSGTEAFF.

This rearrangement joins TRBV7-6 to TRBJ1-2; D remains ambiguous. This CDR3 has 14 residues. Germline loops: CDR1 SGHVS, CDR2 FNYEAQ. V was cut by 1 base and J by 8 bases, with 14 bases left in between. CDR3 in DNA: TGTGCCAGCAGCTTAGAATATGCCGGTGACGGCTACACCTTC. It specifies CASSLEYAGDGYTF.

CDR3 in amino acids: CSVGGGEETQYF. CDR3 coding DNA: TGCAGCGTTGGAGGGGGCGAGGAGACCCAGTACTTC. The chain employs TRBV29-1 and TRBJ2-5; 7 bases align to TRBD1. V was pared by 4 bases and J by 5 bases, with 4 bases of the junction left unmatched. The CDR3 length is 12 residues. Germline V gene sequence: CDR1 SQVTM, CDR2 ANQGSEA.

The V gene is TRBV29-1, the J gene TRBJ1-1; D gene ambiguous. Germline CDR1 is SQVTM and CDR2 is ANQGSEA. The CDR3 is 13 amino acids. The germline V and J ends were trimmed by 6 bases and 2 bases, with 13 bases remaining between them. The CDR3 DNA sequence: TGCAGCGTACAGCAAACTCCCAACACTGAAGCTTTCTTT. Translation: CSVQQTPNTEAFF.

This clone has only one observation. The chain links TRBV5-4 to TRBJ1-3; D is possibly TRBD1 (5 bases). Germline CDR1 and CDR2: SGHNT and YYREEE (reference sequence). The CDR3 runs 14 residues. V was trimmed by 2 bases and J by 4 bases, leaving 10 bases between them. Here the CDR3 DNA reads TGTGCCAGCAGCTTTGGGGGGGACGGAAACACCATATATTTT. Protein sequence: CASSFGGDGNTIYF.

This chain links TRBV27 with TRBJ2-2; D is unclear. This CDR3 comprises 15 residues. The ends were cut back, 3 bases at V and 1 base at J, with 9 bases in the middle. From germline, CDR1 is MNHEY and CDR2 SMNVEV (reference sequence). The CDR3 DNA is TGTGCCAGCAGTTTGTTGCAGATGAACACCGGGGAGCTGTTTTTT. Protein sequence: CASSLLQMNTGELFF.

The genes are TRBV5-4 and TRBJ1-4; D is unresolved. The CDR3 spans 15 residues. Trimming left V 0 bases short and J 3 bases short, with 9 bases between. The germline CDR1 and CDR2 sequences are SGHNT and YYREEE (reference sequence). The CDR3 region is CASSLVGAANEKLFF. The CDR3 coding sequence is TGTGCCAGCAGCTTGGTAGGAGCGGCTAATGAAAAACTGTTTTTT.

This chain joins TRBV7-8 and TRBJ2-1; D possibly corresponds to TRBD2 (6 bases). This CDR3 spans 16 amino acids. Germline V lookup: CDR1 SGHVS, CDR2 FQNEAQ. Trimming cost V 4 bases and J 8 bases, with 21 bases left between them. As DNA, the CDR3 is TGTGCCAGCAGCTCATCCCAGGAGGGATTTCGGTATGAGCAGTTCTTC. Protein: CASSSSQEGFRYEQFF.

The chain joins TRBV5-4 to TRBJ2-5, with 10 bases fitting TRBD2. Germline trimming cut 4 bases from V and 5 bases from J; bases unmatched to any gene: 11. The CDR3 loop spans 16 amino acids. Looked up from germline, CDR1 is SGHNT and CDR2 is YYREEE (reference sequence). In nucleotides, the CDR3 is TGTGCCAGCAGCCCGACAGCGGGGGGGCCTTTTGAGACCCAGTACTTC. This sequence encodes CASSPTAGGPFETQYF.